This TCR beta chain emerged from a study of graft-versus-host responses after intestinal transplantation. Across the study: Each patient got anti-thymocyte globulin induction, then tacrolimus and steroids for around 3 years.

Clones were read by immunoSEQ multiplex PCR, and TCRdb kept only the in-frame ones, dropping some. Found here are tens of thousands of clones, around 82% of them singletons; the top ten hold 0.39%. Study results and limitations: Early post-transplant falls in HvG clones accompanied the peak levels of circulating GvH clones. Some GvH clones were seen earlier in gut or blood, suggesting intestinal origin.

In the case of this clone: No antigen is known for it.

Deletions cut 1 base from V and 8 bases from J, with 14 bases between. Germline CDR1 is SEHNR and CDR2 is FQNEAQ (reference sequence). The CDR3 has 14 residues. The chain combines TRBV7-9 with TRBJ1-1; TRBD1 might be the D (5 bases). This clonotype was sampled from a human donor who was the organ donor for an intestinal transplant. Sequencing was performed on unstimulated CD4+ T cells sorted from spleen or lymph node cells, taken before transplant. Here the CDR3 reads CASSLDPGQAEAFF. Written as DNA, the CDR3 is TGTGCCAGCAGCTTAGATCCCGGACAAGCGGAAGCTTTCTTT.